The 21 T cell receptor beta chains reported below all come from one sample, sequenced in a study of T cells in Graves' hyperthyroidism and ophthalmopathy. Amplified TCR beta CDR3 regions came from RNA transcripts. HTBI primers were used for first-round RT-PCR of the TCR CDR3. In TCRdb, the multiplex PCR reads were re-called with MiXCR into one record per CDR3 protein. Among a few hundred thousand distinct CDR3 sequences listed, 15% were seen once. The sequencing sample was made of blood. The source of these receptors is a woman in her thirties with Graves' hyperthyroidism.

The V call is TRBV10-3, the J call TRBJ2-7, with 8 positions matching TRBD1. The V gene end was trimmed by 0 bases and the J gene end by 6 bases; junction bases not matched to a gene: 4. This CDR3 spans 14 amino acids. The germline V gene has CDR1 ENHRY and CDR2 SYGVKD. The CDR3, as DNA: TGTGCCATCAGTGAGTCGACAGGGGATGTCGAGCAGTACTTC. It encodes CAISESTGDVEQYF.

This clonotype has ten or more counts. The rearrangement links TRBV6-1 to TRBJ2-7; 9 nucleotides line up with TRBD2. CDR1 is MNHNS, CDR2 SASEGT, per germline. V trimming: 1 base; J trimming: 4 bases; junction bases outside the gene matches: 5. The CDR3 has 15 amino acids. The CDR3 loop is CASSEVAGGNYEQYF. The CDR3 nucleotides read TGTGCCAGCAGTGAAGTGGCGGGAGGGAATTACGAGCAGTACTTC.

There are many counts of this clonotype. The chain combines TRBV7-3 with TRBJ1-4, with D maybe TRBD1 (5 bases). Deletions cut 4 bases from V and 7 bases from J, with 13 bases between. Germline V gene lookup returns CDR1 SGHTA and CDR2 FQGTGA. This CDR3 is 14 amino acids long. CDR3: CASSYPGITEKLFF. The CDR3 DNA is TGTGCCAGCAGCTACCCAGGGATTACTGAAAAACTGTTTTTT.

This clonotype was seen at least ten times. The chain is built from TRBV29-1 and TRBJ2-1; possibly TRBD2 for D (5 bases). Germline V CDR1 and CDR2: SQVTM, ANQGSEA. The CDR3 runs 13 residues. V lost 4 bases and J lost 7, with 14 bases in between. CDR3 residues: CSVGAPSKNEQFF. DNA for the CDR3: TGCAGCGTTGGGGCTCCTAGCAAGAATGAGCAGTTCTTC.

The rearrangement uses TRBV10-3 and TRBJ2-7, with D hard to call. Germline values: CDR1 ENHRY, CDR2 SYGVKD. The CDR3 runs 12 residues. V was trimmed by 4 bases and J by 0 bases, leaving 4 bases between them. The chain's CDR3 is CAISANSYEQYF. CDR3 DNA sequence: TGTGCCATCAGTGCGAACTCCTACGAGCAGTACTTC.

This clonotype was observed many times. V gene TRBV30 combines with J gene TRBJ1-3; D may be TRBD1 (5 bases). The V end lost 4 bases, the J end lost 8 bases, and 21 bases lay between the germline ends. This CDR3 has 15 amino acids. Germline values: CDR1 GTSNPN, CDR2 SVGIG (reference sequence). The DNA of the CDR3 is TGTGCCTGGATGAAAGACAGTAAGGGGCTACACACCATATATTTT. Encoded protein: CAWMKDSKGLHTIYF.

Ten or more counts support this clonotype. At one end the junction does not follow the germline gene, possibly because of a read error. The CDR3 DNA sequence: TGTGCCAGCAGTTCAGAGGACAATGAGCAGCTCTTC. Translating gives CASSSEDNEQLF. V and J are TRBV2 and TRBJ2-1; a weak D match, TRBD1 (5 bases). This CDR3 has 12 residues. Germline-derived CDR1 and CDR2 are SNHLY and FYNNEI.

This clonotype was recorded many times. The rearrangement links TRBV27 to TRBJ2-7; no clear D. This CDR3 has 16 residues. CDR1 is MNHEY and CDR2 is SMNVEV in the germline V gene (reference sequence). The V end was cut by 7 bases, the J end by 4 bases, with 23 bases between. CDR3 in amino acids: CASTQSPGSQFYEQYF. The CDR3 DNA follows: TGTGCCAGCACCCAAAGCCCCGGGTCCCAGTTTTACGAGCAGTACTTC.

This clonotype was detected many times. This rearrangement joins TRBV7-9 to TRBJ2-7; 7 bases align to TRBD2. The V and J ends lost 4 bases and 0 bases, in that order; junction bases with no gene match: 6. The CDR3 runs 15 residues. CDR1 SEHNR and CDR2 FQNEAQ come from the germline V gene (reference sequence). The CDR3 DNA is TGTGCCAGCAGCTCCAGCGGGAAGGCCTCCTACGAGCAGTACTTC. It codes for CASSSSGKASYEQYF.

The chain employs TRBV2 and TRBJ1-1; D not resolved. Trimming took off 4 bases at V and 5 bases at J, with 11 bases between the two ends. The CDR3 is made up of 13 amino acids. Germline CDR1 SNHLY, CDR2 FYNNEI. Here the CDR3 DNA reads TGTGCCAGCAGTGCCGAGTGGCAGACTGAAGCTTTCTTT. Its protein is CASSAEWQTEAFF.

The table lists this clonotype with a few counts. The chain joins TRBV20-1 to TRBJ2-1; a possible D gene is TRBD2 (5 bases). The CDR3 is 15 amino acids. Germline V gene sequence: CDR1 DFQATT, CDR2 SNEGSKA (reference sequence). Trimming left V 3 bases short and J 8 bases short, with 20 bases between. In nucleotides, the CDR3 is TGCAGTGCTAGCTCTAGGGCCACGAGGCGGGATGAGCAGTTCTTC. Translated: CSASSRATRRDEQFF.

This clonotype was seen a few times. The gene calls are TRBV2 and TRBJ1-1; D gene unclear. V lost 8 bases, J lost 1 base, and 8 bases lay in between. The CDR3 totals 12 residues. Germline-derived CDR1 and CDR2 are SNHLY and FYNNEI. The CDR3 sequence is CASDRANTEAFF. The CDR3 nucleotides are TGTGCCAGCGACCGGGCGAACACTGAAGCTTTCTTT.

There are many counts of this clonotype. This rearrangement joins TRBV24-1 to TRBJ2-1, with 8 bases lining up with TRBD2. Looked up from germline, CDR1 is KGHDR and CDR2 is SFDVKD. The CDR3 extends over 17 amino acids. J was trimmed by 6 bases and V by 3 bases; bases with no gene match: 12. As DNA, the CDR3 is TGTGCCACCAGTGATCCCACCGGGACTAGACGGCTCAATGAGCAGTTCTTC. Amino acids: CATSDPTGTRRLNEQFF.

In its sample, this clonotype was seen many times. CDR3 region: CASRKTGGGYGYTF. The CDR3 nucleotides are TGTGCCAGCAGGAAAACAGGGGGGGGCTATGGCTACACCTTC. The chain couples TRBV27 to TRBJ1-2, with 8 bases identical to TRBD1. V shed 6 bases, J shed 4 bases, and the junction held 7 bases outside the gene matches. This CDR3 has 14 residues. The germline V gene has CDR1 MNHEY and CDR2 SMNVEV (reference sequence).

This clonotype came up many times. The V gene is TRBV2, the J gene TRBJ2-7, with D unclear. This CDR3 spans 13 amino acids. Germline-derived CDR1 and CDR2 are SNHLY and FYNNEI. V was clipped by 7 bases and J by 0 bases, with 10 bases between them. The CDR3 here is CASNRLPSYEQYF. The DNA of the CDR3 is TGTGCCAGCAACCGACTTCCCTCCTACGAGCAGTACTTC.

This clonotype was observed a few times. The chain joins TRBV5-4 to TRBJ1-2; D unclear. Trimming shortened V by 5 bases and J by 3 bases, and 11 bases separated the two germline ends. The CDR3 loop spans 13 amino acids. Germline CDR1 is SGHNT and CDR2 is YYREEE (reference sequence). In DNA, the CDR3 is TGTGCCAGCAGTTGGGTCAGTGACTATGGCTACACCTTC. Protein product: CASSWVSDYGYTF. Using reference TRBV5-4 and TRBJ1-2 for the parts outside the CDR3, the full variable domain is ETGVTQSPTHLIKTRGQQVTLRCSSQSGHNTVSWYQQALGQGPQFIFQYYREEENGRGNFPPRFSGLQFPNYSSELNVNALELDDSALYLCASSWVSDYGYTFGSGTRLTVV.

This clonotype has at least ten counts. CDR3 in DNA: TGTGCCAGCAGGACTAGCGGGGGATACAATGAGCAGTTCTTC. This codes for CASRTSGGYNEQFF. J is TRBJ2-1 and V is TRBV12-3 or TRBV12-4; 12 bases fit TRBD2. V lost 6 bases and J lost 4; bases outside the gene matches: 1. The CDR3 contains 14 residues.

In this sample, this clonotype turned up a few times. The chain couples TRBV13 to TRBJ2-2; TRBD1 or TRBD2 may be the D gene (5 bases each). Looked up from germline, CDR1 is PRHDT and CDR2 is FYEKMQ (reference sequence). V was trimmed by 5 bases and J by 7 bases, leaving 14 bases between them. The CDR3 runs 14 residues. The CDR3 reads CASSTPGPHGELFF. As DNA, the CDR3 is TGTGCCAGCAGCACCCCGGGGCCCCACGGGGAGCTGTTTTTT.

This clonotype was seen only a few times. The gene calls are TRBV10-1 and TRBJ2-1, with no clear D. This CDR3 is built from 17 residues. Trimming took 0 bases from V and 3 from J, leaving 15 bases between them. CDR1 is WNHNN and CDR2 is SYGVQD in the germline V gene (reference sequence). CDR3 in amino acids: CASSESGRLHRYNEQFF. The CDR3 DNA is TGCGCCAGCAGTGAGTCTGGTCGGCTCCACCGCTACAATGAGCAGTTCTTC.

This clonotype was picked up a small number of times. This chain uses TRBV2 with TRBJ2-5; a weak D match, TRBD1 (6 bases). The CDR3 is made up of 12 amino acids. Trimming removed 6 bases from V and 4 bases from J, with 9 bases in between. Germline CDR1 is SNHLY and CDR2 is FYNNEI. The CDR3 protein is CASRKGGETQYF. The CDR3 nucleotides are TGTGCCAGCAGAAAAGGGGGAGAGACCCAGTACTTC.

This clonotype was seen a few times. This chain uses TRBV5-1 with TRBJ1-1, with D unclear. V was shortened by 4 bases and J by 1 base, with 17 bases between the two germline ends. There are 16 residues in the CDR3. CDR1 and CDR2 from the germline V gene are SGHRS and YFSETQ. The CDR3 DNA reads TGCGCCAGCAGCCCGCGGCCGGGCGTTGAGAACACTGAAGCTTTCTTT. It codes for CASSPRPGVENTEAFF.